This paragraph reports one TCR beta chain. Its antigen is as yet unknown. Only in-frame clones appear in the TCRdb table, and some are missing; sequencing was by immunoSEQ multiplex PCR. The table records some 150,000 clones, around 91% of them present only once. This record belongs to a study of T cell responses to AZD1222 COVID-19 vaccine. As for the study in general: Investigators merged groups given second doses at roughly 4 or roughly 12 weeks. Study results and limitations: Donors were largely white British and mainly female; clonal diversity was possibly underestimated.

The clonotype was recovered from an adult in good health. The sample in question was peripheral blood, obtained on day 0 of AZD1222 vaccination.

The CDR3 DNA reads TGCGCCAGCAGCGGTGACCGGGGGGGAATCGAAAAACTGTTTTTT. This encodes CASSGDRGGIEKLFF. V usage is TRBV4-3 and J usage is TRBJ1-4, with D maybe TRBD1 (5 bases). Germline V gene sequence: CDR1 LGHNA, CDR2 YSLEER. The CDR3 extends over 15 amino acids. With 5 bases removed from V and 8 bases from J, the gap between germline ends came to 18 bases.